The subject of this entry is one TCR beta chain. Its recognized antigen is unknown. Base qualities were left out, and no much larger clone turns up one base away. Library generation was performed with the immunoSEQ multiplex PCR assay. What TCRdb holds here is the immuneACCESS table cut down to in-frame rearrangements. Part of the clones is not present; checked against another copy, under half of the missing clones reflect an unresolved V gene, and the others are unexplained. Across this sample there are 90,000 to 100,000 clones, with roughly 80% seen only once. Jointly, the top ten make up around 25% of the sample. The record originates from a study of radiotherapy plus CTLA-4 blockade in lung cancer (dated by TCRdb to between 2017 and 2018). Some background on the complete study: Among enrolled patients, 15% to 20% had an objective response and 30% to 35% reached disease control. What the research found in general, with its limitations: TCR clones derived from tumors expanded in peripheral blood after treatment with radiotherapy and ipilimumab. The strongest predictors of response, as reported, were early dynamic changes in blood T cell clones along with a rise in serum interferon-beta after radiation.

The study tested focal radiation therapy combined with CTLA-4 blockade (ipilimumab) in patients with chemo-refractory metastatic non-small-cell lung cancer. The CDR3 numbers 16 residues from cysteine through phenylalanine. The sequence is cut down to CDR3 DNA, 48 bases in frame from base 1. From V the trimming removes 6 bases and from J it removes 3 bases, while the gene matches leave 14 bases of the junction unaccounted for. Looking up the germline V gene yields CDR1 SQVTM and CDR2 ANQGSEA. The clonotype originates from a human donor with non-small cell lung cancer that progressed on radiotherapy plus ipilimumab. Specimen: peripheral blood, collected from a patient treated with radiotherapy plus ipilimumab. The rearranged segments are TRBV29-1 and TRBJ2-1, with 7 junctional bases fitting TRBD2. The CDR3 amino acid sequence is: CSVVPVLAEVYNEQFF. The DNA sequence is given as TGCAGCGTGGTCCCTGTCCTAGCGGAAGTCTACAATGAGCAGTTCTTC.